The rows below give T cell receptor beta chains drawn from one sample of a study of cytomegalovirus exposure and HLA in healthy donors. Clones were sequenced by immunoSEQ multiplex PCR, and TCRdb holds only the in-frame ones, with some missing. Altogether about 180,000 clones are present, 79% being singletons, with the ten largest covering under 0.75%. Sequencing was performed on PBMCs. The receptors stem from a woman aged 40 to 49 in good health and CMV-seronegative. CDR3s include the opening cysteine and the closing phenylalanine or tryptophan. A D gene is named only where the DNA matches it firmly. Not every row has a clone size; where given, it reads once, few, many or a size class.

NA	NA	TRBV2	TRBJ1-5	TGTGCCAGCGGCGAACGGGAGAATCAGCCCCAGCATTTT	CASGERENQPQHF
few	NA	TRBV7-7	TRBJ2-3	TGTGCTAGCAGCCCTTTAGGGGATTGGAGCACAGATACGCAGTATTTT	CASSPLGDWSTDTQYF
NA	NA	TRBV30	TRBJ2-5	TGTGCCTGGGAGGTGGACAGCAAAGAGACCCAGTACTTC	CAWEVDSKETQYF
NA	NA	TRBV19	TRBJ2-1	TGTGCCAGCGGCGGAGGAGGGGCCTACAATGAGCAGTTCTTC	CASGGGGAYNEQFF
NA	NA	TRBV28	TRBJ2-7	TGTGCCAGCAGTTTCGAGGGTAGCAACGAGCAGTACTTC	CASSFEGSNEQYF
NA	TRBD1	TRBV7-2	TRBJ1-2	TGTGCCAGCAGCCTACTAGGGACAGGGGGGGGGAAGGATGGCTACACCTTC	CASSLLGTGGGKDGYTF
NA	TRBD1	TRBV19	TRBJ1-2	TGTGCCAGTAGTGTTACGGACAGGGGGTTAAATGGCTACACCTTC	CASSVTDRGLNGYTF
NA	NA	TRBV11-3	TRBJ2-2	TGTGCCAGCAGCTTAGATCGTTTGGGGCTTTCGAACACCGGGGAGCTGTTTTTT	CASSLDRLGLSNTGELFF
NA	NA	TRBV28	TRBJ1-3	TGTGCCAGCAGCGAGGCAGGGGACAACTCTGGAAACACCATATATTTT	CASSEAGDNSGNTIYF
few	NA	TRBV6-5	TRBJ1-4	TGTGCCAGCAGACAACAGGGTGCCGAAAAACTGTTTTTT	CASRQQGAEKLFF
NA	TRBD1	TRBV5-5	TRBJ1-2	TGTGCCAGCAGCTCAGGACAGGGGGCCGATAGCTACACCTTC	CASSSGQGADSYTF
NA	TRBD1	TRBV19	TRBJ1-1	TGTGCCAGTAGTCCCAGACAGGGTACGAACACTGAAGCTTTCTTT	CASSPRQGTNTEAFF
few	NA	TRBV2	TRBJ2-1	TGTGCCAGCAGTTTTAGCGATGAGCAGTTCTTC	CASSFSDEQFF
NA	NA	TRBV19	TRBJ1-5	TGTGCCAGTAGTATAGGCGCCCAGCCCCAGCATTTT	CASSIGAQPQHF
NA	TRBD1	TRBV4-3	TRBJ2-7	TGCGCCAGCAGCCAAGGGACAGGGGGAACCTACGAGCAGTACTTC	CASSQGTGGTYEQYF
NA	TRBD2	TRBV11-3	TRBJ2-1	TGTGCCAGCAGCTTATGGGCGGGGGGATACAATGAGCAGTTCTTC	CASSLWAGGYNEQFF
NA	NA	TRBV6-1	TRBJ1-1	TGTGCCAGCAGTGGACTGATCACTGAAGCTTTCTTT	CASSGLITEAFF
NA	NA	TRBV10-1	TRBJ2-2	TGCGCCAGCAGTCCGGGACAGAACACCGGGGAGCTGTTTTTT	CASSPGQNTGELFF
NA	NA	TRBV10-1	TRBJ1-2	TGCGCCAGCAGTGAGTCGAGGACAGCCCGGCATGGCTACACCTTC	CASSESRTARHGYTF
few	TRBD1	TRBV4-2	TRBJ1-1	TGTGCCAGCAGCCAAGGACAGGGTTTGAACACTGAAGCTTTCTTT	CASSQGQGLNTEAFF
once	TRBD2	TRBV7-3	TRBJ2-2	TGTGCCAGCAGCACCCCCGGGACTAGCGGCACCGGGGAGCTGTTTTTT	CASSTPGTSGTGELFF
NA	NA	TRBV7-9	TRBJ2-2	TGTGCCAGCAGCTTACAGGGGAACACCGGGGAGCTGTTTTTT	CASSLQGNTGELFF
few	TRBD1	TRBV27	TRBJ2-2	TGTGCCAGCACCCGAGGGGGACAGGGGTACACCGGGGAGCTGTTTTTT	CASTRGGQGYTGELFF
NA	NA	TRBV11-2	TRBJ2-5	TGTGCCAGCAGCCCCGGGACTCCTGAGACCCAGTACTTC	CASSPGTPETQYF
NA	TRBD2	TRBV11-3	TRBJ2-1	TGTGCCAGCAGCCCCCTAGCGGGGGGCAACAATGAGCAGTTCTTC	CASSPLAGGNNEQFF
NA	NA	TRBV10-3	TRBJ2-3	TGTGCCATAGGTCGGGTATCCACAGATACGCAGTATTTT	CAIGRVSTDTQYF
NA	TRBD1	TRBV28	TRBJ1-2	TGTGCCAGCAGTTCCCCGTGGGCAGGGGGCAGGAATGGCTACACCTTC	CASSSPWAGGRNGYTF
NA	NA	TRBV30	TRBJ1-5	TGTGCCTGGACCACAGGGACGAATCAGCCCCAGCATTTT	CAWTTGTNQPQHF
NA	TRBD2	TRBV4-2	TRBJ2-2	TGTGCCAGCAGTCCTTTAGCGGGCGAGGGAACCGGGGAGCTGTTTTTT	CASSPLAGEGTGELFF
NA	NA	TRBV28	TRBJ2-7	TGTGCCAGCAGTTTATCGGCGGGGACCTGCGAGCAGTACTTC	CASSLSAGTCEQYF
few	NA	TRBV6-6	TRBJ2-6	TGTGCCAGCAGCGGGATCCGATCCGGGTCGCACGTCCTGACTTTC	CASSGIRSGSHVLTF
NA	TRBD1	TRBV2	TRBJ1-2	TGTGCCAGCAGTGAAGAGGGGGCGCATGGCTACACCTTC	CASSEEGAHGYTF